The 5 T cell receptor beta chains below all came from one sample that was sequenced in a study of cytomegalovirus exposure and HLA in healthy donors. The data were produced by immunoSEQ multiplex PCR, yet TCRdb's version contains in-frame clones alone and is incomplete. Here the sample spans around 150,000 clones, roughly 91% being singletons. Sequencing was performed on PBMCs. The source is a young woman in good health and CMV-seropositive.

The chain combines TRBV28 with TRBJ1-4, with D possibly TRBD1 on 6 matching bases. V lost 5 bases and J lost 10, with 26 bases in between. Germline V lookup: CDR1 MDHEN, CDR2 SYDVKM. The CDR3 consists of 17 residues. This chain's CDR3 is CASSTPSATGLIAKLFF. The CDR3 bases are TGTGCCAGCAGTACCCCGTCCGCCACAGGGTTGATTGCAAAACTGTTTTTT.

The CDR3 DNA sequence: TGTGCCTGGAGTCCCGGGACAGGGACCGGGGAGCTGTTTTTT. Translating gives CAWSPGTGTGELFF. The chain couples TRBV30 to TRBJ2-2, with 9 bases fitting TRBD1. The CDR3 extends over 14 amino acids. V was clipped by 2 bases and J by 5 bases; unmatched bases: 3. Germline CDR1 is GTSNPN and CDR2 is SVGIG (reference sequence).

The V gene is TRBV10-2, the J gene TRBJ1-5; D call uncertain. The CDR3 consists of 13 residues. Germline CDR1 WSHSY, CDR2 SAAADI. V shed 8 bases and J shed 2 bases, with 10 bases lying between them. This CDR3 reads CASRAGGNQPQHF. In nucleotides, the CDR3 is TGCGCCAGCCGAGCGGGTGGCAATCAGCCCCAGCATTTT.

The chain joins TRBV2 to TRBJ1-1; possible D gene TRBD1, 5 bases. V lost 1 base, J lost 5 bases, and 11 bases lay in between. This CDR3 has 14 amino acids. Germline V gene data show CDR1 as SNHLY and CDR2 as FYNNEI. The DNA for the CDR3 is TGTGCCAGCAGTGAAGGCAGGGTGGGGACTGAAGCTTTCTTT. Its translation is CASSEGRVGTEAFF.

Comments on this clone: The same CDR3 can be traced to other DNA sequences in this sample. J is TRBJ2-7 and V is TRBV7-2, with D perhaps TRBD1 (6 bases). Trimming stripped 1 base from V and 7 bases from J, with 11 bases between. The CDR3 is 13 amino acids. Germline V gene sequence: CDR1 SGHTA, CDR2 FQGNSA. CDR3 sequence: CASSLGSDREQYF. The DNA for the CDR3 is TGTGCCAGCAGCTTAGGATCCGACAGGGAGCAGTACTTC.